This TCR beta chain stems from a study of long-term antiretroviral therapy in people with HIV. Overall study results and limits: Diversity remained lower than transplant donor controls, even though it increased after ART. Among HIV repertoires, CDR3 length ranges were narrower than those of controls. ART adherence, viral resistance and therapy changes were not recorded. Dominant in the repertoire at all time points were clones expanded before ART.

Survey-level resolution applied to immunoSEQ assay v3.0. Profiled with immunoSEQ multiplex PCR; TCRdb holds only in-frame clones, not every one. Of 30,000 or so clones listed, about nine tenths were seen once; the top ten hold around 7.8%. Points on this clone: What it recognizes is unknown.

The V gene lost 9 bases and the J gene lost 3 bases, with 12 bases spanning the gap. The CDR3 is made up of 13 amino acids. Germline V gene sequence: CDR1 SNHLY, CDR2 FYNNEI. Here the sequenced sample was unsorted PBMCs, taken roughly 5 years before starting antiretroviral therapy. The receptor's source is a man aged 50 to 60 with HIV. The chain is built from TRBV2 and TRBJ2-1, with D perhaps TRBD1 (5 bases). CDR3 region: CARSGNGYNEQFF. The CDR3 DNA reads TGTGCCAGATCAGGGAATGGCTACAATGAGCAGTTCTTC.